Listed below are T cell receptor beta chains from one sample, sequenced in a study of blood T cell repertoires in COVID-19. Profiling relied on immunoSEQ multiplex PCR, and the TCRdb table lists in-frame clones only, not all of them. The sample lists 20,000 to 25,000 clones, about 89% seen once, with approximately 24% in the top ten. The sample comprised peripheral blood. These receptors came from a human donor with active COVID-19. The donor label of this sample is uncertain. Each CDR3 is given with its conserved first and last residue. D genes are given only for firm matches. The size field is filled for only some rows; it gives once, few, many or a size class.

j_call clone_size v_call d_call cdr3_length cdr3_aa cdr3_nt
TRBJ2-7 medium-sized TRBV3-1/TRBV3-2 TRBD2 14 CASSHASGSYEQYF TGTGCCAGCAGCCACGCTAGCGGATCCTACGAGCAGTACTTC
TRBJ2-7 NA TRBV7-9 TRBD1 14 CASSPGQGVYEQYF TGTGCCAGCAGCCCGGGACAGGGAGTCTACGAGCAGTACTTC
TRBJ2-5 NA TRBV6-2/TRBV6-3 NA 18 CASSPFRLLFRGGETQYF TGTGCCAGCAGCCCCTTCCGTCTGCTCTTTAGGGGCGGAGAGACCCAGTACTTC
TRBJ2-2 NA TRBV9 TRBD1 15 CASSAPGQGPGELFF TGTGCCAGCAGCGCGCCCGGACAGGGCCCCGGGGAGCTGTTTTTT
TRBJ1-1 NA TRBV6-1 NA 15 CASSEEGGADTEAFF TGTGCCAGCAGTGAAGAGGGGGGGGCGGACACTGAAGCTTTCTTT
TRBJ1-5 NA TRBV7-8 TRBD1 16 CASSLMGQGALQPQHF TGTGCCAGCAGCTTAATGGGACAGGGGGCACTTCAGCCCCAGCATTTT
TRBJ2-2 few TRBV28 TRBD1 15 CASLNVGQGTGELFF TGTGCCAGCCTAAATGTGGGACAGGGCACCGGGGAGCTGTTTTTT
TRBJ2-3 NA TRBV19 TRBD2 17 CASSISREFSGRDTQYF TGTGCCAGTAGTATAAGCAGGGAGTTCAGCGGGAGGGATACGCAGTATTTT
TRBJ1-1 once TRBV19 NA 15 CASSTSRGGRTEAFF TGTGCCAGTAGTACGTCGAGGGGAGGAAGGACTGAAGCTTTCTTT
TRBJ2-7 NA TRBV9 TRBD1 15 CASSDGTGVSGEQYF TGTGCCAGCAGCGATGGGACAGGGGTATCGGGCGAGCAGTACTTC